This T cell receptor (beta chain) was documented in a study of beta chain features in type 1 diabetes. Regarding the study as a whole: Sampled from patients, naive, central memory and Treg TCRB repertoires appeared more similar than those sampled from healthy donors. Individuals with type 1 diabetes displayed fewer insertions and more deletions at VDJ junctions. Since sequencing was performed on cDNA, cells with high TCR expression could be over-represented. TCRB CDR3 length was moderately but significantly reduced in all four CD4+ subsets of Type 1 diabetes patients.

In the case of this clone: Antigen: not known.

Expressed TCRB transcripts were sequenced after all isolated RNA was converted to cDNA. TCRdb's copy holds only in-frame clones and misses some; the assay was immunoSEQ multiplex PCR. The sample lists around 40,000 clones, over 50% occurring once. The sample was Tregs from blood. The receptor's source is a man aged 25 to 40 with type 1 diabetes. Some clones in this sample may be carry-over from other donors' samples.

The CDR3 nucleotides read TGTGCCAGCGGGGAGGGTTATGCCCCCTACACCTTC. It translates to CASGEGYAPYTF. The rearrangement links TRBV6-6 to TRBJ1-2; D is undetermined. Trimming cost V 8 bases and J 10 bases, with 17 bases left between them. This CDR3 comprises 12 residues. From germline, CDR1 is MNHNY and CDR2 SVGAGI (reference sequence).